This T cell receptor beta chain was recovered during a study of human T cells and chemical hapten exposure. Study as a whole: Chiefly female patients presented with alopecia areata, totalis or universalis. Per-sample variation in TCR yield stemmed mainly from small pooled library volume differences. Findings and caveats of the study: The study found that PT1 expanded TCR counts correlated positively with patch test score.

Time point here: patch test 1, 2 weeks after DPC sensitization. The treatment is: therapeutic diphenylcyclopropenone sensitization with weekly scalp DPC. Blood sampling occurred before each patch-test application. This clonotype came up once. What it binds is not known. MiXCR was run by TCRdb on the RACE reads, yielding one entry per CDR3 protein. The sample lists fewer than 200,000 distinct CDR3 sequences, approximately 20% seen once, with about 7% in the top ten. Germline CDR1 reads MNHEY; CDR2 reads SMNVEV (reference sequence). CDR3 length: 13 residues. V shed 5 bases and J shed 9 bases, with 16 bases lying between them.

Sequenced material: whole blood, taken in connection with sensitization to the hapten diphenylcyclopropenone (DPC). The clonotype was recovered from a woman in her forties or fifties with alopecia areata. Some clones in this sample may be carry-over from other donors' samples. V and J are TRBV27 and TRBJ1-2; D remains ambiguous. This chain's CDR3 is CASSPPAPGSYTF. The CDR3 nucleotides read TGTGCCAGCAGTCCCCCGGCACCGGGCAGCTACACCTTC.